This T cell receptor beta chain was identified during a study of human T cells and chemical hapten exposure. Per the germline V gene, CDR1 is SGHNT and CDR2 is YYREEE (reference sequence). This CDR3 is 15 amino acids long. V was clipped by 0 bases and J by 0 bases, with 6 bases between them. Time point specified: patch test 3, about 24 weeks after DPC sensitization. Treatment given: therapeutic diphenylcyclopropenone sensitization with weekly scalp DPC. TCRdb passed the RACE reads through MiXCR, listing each CDR3 protein once. The data hold tens of thousands of distinct CDR3 sequences, with roughly 12% observed a single time. This clonotype was counted at least ten times.

The material sequenced was whole blood, taken in connection with sensitization to the hapten diphenylcyclopropenone (DPC). The rearrangement links TRBV5-4 to TRBJ2-2; no clear D gene. This sequence originates from a man aged 25-45 years with alopecia areata. Some clones in this sample may be carry-over from other donors' samples. CDR3 amino acids: CASSLAAANTGELFF. For the CDR3, the DNA is TGTGCCAGCAGCTTGGCGGCAGCGAACACCGGGGAGCTGTTTTTT.